The 10 T cell receptor beta chains listed next were all sequenced from one sample in a study of glioma-infiltrating T cells. TCR alpha and beta CDR3 regions were amplified from RNA using iRepertoire nested multiplex PCR. One entry per CDR3 protein results from TCRdb running MiXCR on the multiplex PCR reads. Seen here are 170,000 or so distinct CDR3 sequences, 43% observed once, and the top ten hold around 5%. Source material: glioma tissue, nonneoplastic brain tissue, or PBMCs (not recorded which). All receptors derive from a human donor with low-grade glioma or glioblastoma, undergoing nonglioma brain surgery, or in good health (not recorded which).

This clonotype came up many times. V is TRBV15 and J is TRBJ2-7, with no clear D. The V gene's germline CDR1 is LNHNV and CDR2 YYDKDF (reference sequence). CDR3 length: 13 residues. V was pared by 0 bases and J by 6 bases, with 9 bases between. The CDR3 nucleotides read TGTGCCACCAGCAGAGATCGAGAGGTCGAGCAGTACTTC. Translated: CATSRDREVEQYF.

The genes are TRBV7-2 and TRBJ2-5, with TRBD2 matching over 8 bases. In germline, CDR1 is SGHTA, CDR2 FQGNSA. Trimming cost V 8 bases and J 5 bases; bases outside gene matches: 10. The CDR3 covers 14 residues. CDR3 region: CASRKGLVSETQYF. The CDR3 DNA reads TGTGCCAGCCGAAAGGGACTAGTCAGTGAGACCCAGTACTTC.

This clonotype appeared once. The chain uses TRBV12-3 or TRBV12-4 and TRBJ2-5; D uncertain. The length of the CDR3 is 16 residues. With 6 bases removed from V and 5 bases from J, the gap between germline ends came to 22 bases. Here the CDR3 DNA reads TGTGCCAGCAGGTTGGATGAGAGCTTCGGCCGGGAGACCCAGTACTTC. Encoded protein: CASRLDESFGRETQYF.

Note on this clonotype: This sequence may be a read error, since a much larger clone differs from it by one base. This chain connects TRBV9 to TRBJ1-6, with 8 nucleotides matching TRBD1. Germline V gives CDR1 SGDLS, CDR2 YYNGEE. This CDR3 is 14 amino acids long. The chain's CDR3 is CASSPGQVSSPIHF. The CDR3, as DNA: TGTGCCAGCAGCCCGGGACAGGTTTCTTCACCCATCCACTTT. The full variable domain, its missing parts supplied by reference TRBV9 and TRBJ1-6, is DSGVTQTPKHLITATGQRVTLRCSPRSGDLSVYWYQQSLDQGLQFLIQYYNGEERAKGNILERFSAQQFPDLHSELNLSSLELGDSALYFCASSPGQVSSPIHFGNGTRLTVT.

This clonotype was observed a few times. A read error is possible here, since a much larger clone lies one base away. The rearrangement uses TRBV25-1 and TRBJ1-1; the D gene is possibly TRBD1 (5 bases). Trimming pared 5 bases from V and 2 bases from J, leaving 15 bases between. The CDR3 length is 15 residues. CDR1 is MGHDK, CDR2 SYGVNS, per germline. CDR3 nucleotides: TGTGCCAGCAGTAGTTTGGAGACAGACAACACTGAAGCTTTCTTT. It translates to CASSSLETDNTEAFF.

V and J are TRBV6-1 and TRBJ1-5; unclear D gene. CDR3 length: 15 amino acids. The germline V and J ends were trimmed by 0 bases and 4 bases, with 10 bases remaining between them. Germline CDR1 MNHNS, CDR2 SASEGT. In DNA form, the CDR3 reads TGTGCCAGCAGTGAAGCGGGAGGCCTAAATCAGCCCCAGCATTTT. Protein: CASSEAGGLNQPQHF.

Points on this clonotype: This sequence may be a read error, since a much larger clone differs from it by one base. The V and J genes are TRBV14 and TRBJ2-3; D possibly corresponds to TRBD1 (5 bases). The germline V gene encodes CDR1 SGHDN and CDR2 FVKESK. With 1 base removed from V and 6 bases from J, the gap between germline ends came to 8 bases. This CDR3 has 13 amino acids. The CDR3 region has the DNA TGTGCCAGCAGCCAAGTGTGGGGCGATACGCAGTATTTT. Protein sequence: CASSQVWGDTQYF.

Points on this clonotype: Germline is not matched at one junction end, which may reflect a read error. The chain links TRBV20-1 to TRBJ2-1; D is undetermined. The length of the CDR3 is 10 residues. The germline CDR1 and CDR2 sequences are DFQATT and SNEGSKA (reference sequence). The CDR3 DNA follows: TGCAGCGCTACTAACAATGAGAAGTTCTTC. Translated: CSATNNEKFF.

Notes on this clonotype: The junction differs from germline at one of its ends, possibly a read error. J is TRBJ1-2 and V is TRBV19; D not resolved. Germline CDR1 and CDR2: LNHDA and SQIVND (reference sequence). The CDR3 sequence is 11 residues long. For the CDR3, the DNA is TGTGCCAGTAGTCAATACTATGGCTACAACTTC. This translates into CASSQYYGYNF.

This clonotype was observed many times. CDR3 residues: CAITPDGGQPQHF. The CDR3 coding sequence is TGTGCCATCACCCCTGATGGGGGTCAGCCCCAGCATTTT. The chain employs TRBV10-3 and TRBJ1-5; TRBD1 might be the D (5 bases). V was pared by 7 bases and J by 6 bases, with 13 bases between. Germline V gene data show CDR1 as ENHRY and CDR2 as SYGVKD. The CDR3 covers 13 residues.